This is a list of T cell receptor beta chains from one sample in a study of cytomegalovirus exposure and HLA in healthy donors. The assay was immunoSEQ multiplex PCR, and TCRdb's table has in-frame clones only and misses some. The table includes roughly 150,000 clones, 65% to 80% detected once. Sequencing was performed on PBMCs. The source is a man aged 40-50 years in good health and CMV-seronegative. Each CDR3 is given with its conserved first and last residue. The order of the fields is clone size, D gene, J gene, V gene, CDR3 DNA, CDR3 protein. A D gene is named only where the DNA matches it firmly. Clone size is not always given. Where it is, it says once, few, many or a class for expanded clones.

>.|.|TRBJ1-5|TRBV6-6
TGTGCCAGCAGTTACAGGGCCGGGGGCAATCAGCCCCAGCATTTT
CASSYRAGGNQPQHF
>.|.|TRBJ2-1|TRBV29-1
TGCAGCGTTGAAGGTCCCGGCTCCTACAATGAGCAGTTCTTC
CSVEGPGSYNEQFF
>.|TRBD2|TRBJ2-7|TRBV27
TGTGCCAGCAGTTTATCTAAGGGAGGGACCTACGAGCAGTACTTC
CASSLSKGGTYEQYF
>.|.|TRBJ1-1|TRBV27
TGTGCCAGCAGTCCCGGGTTGCGGGCCACTGAAGCTTTCTTT
CASSPGLRATEAFF
>.|.|TRBJ2-7|TRBV15
TGTGCCACCAGCAGAGATCTATTGTCGTACAGGGCCATGACCTACGAGCAGTACTTC
CATSRDLLSYRAMTYEQYF
>.|.|TRBJ2-7|TRBV13
TGTGCCAGCAGCTTAGGAGGAGGAAACTACGAGCAGTACTTC
CASSLGGGNYEQYF
>few|TRBD2|TRBJ2-1|TRBV4-3
TGCGCCAGCAGCCAAGATTCCCTAGCGGGGGGTAACAATGAGCAGTTCTTC
CASSQDSLAGGNNEQFF
>.|.|TRBJ1-2|TRBV6-1
TGTGCCAGCAGTGAAGTTCCAGGGAACTATGGCTACACCTTC
CASSEVPGNYGYTF
>.|TRBD1|TRBJ1-5|TRBV7-8
TGTGCCAGCAGCTCGACCGGGACAGGGTCCCCCGATCAGCCCCAGCATTTT
CASSSTGTGSPDQPQHF
>once|.|TRBJ1-4|TRBV10-3
TGTGCCATCAGTTCCGGGACATCTGGGATAGAAAAACTGTTTTTT
CAISSGTSGIEKLFF
>few|.|TRBJ1-3|TRBV7-2
TGTGCCAGCAACCCCCCCGGGGTCGTTGGAAACACCATATATTTT
CASNPPGVVGNTIYF
>.|.|TRBJ2-7|TRBV7-9
TGTGCCAGCACCCGAGGGGGGGGGTACGAGCAGTACTTC
CASTRGGGYEQYF
>.|.|TRBJ2-1|TRBV5-1
TGCGCCAGCAGCTTGGCCCAGTACAATGAGCAGTTCTTC
CASSLAQYNEQFF
>few|.|TRBJ1-1|TRBV27
TGTGCCAGCAGTTTAGGGCTGAACACTGAAGCTTTCTTT
CASSLGLNTEAFF
>few|TRBD2|TRBJ2-1|TRBV5-4
TGTGCCAGCAGCCGAGCGGGGAGCTCCTACAATGAGCAGTTCTTC
CASSRAGSSYNEQFF
>.|TRBD1|TRBJ1-1|TRBV5-1
TGCGCCAGCAGCTCGGACAGGGGACCTGGGAACACTGAAGCTTTCTTT
CASSSDRGPGNTEAFF
>.|.|TRBJ2-5|TRBV4-1
TGCGCCAGCAGCGTCCTGAACGGGGAGACCCAGTACTTC
CASSVLNGETQYF
>.|TRBD2|TRBJ2-3|TRBV6-1
TGTGCCAGCAGCATATCGGCGGGGGACACAGATACGCAGTATTTT
CASSISAGDTDTQYF
>.|.|TRBJ1-1|TRBV7-9
TGTGCCAGCAGCCCCAGCGGGGGTGGGACTGAAGCTTTCTTT
CASSPSGGGTEAFF
>.|.|TRBJ1-2|TRBV7-9
TGTGCCAGCAGCACAACCGCGGGTGGCTACACCTTC
CASSTTAGGYTF
>.|TRBD1|TRBJ1-1|TRBV5-1
TGCGCCAGCAGCTTGGTTACAGGGGGCCCAGGCACTGAAGCTTTCTTT
CASSLVTGGPGTEAFF
>.|.|TRBJ2-5|TRBV18
TGTGCCAGCTCACCAAGGGGGGAGACCCAGTACTTC
CASSPRGETQYF
>.|.|TRBJ1-3|TRBV29-1
TGCAGCGTTGACGGGGGTTCTGGAAACACCATATATTTT
CSVDGGSGNTIYF
>.|TRBD1|TRBJ2-1|TRBV5-1
TGCGCCAGCACCAGGGGGCTAAGTTCCTACAATGAGCAGTTCTTC
CASTRGLSSYNEQFF
>.|.|TRBJ2-1|TRBV9
TGTGCCAGCAGCGTAGACGGGAGTGTGCAGTTCTTC
CASSVDGSVQFF
>once|TRBD2|TRBJ2-3|TRBV9
TGTGCCAGCAGCGTAAGTCTAGCGGGCACAGATACGCAGTATTTT
CASSVSLAGTDTQYF
>.|.|TRBJ2-7|TRBV28
TGTGCCAGCAGTTCACGAGTGGGGCCCTACGAGCAGTACTTC
CASSSRVGPYEQYF
>.|TRBD1|TRBJ1-2|TRBV14
TGTGCCAGCAGCCAGGGTGGGACAGGAGGAATCTATGGCTACACCTTC
CASSQGGTGGIYGYTF
>.|.|TRBJ2-1|TRBV27
TGTGCCAGTCAGCTGACACGAAGCTCCTACAATGAGCAGTTCTTC
CASQLTRSSYNEQFF
>.|.|TRBJ1-1|TRBV6-5
TGTGCCAGCGCAGGGTTGACTGAAGCTTTCTTT
CASAGLTEAFF
>.|TRBD2|TRBJ2-7|TRBV5-1
TGCGCCAGCAGGCCCGGGACTAGCGGCTCCTACGAGCAGTACTTC
CASRPGTSGSYEQYF
>.|.|TRBJ1-3|TRBV9
TGTGCCAGCAGCGTTGACAGGAGCTCTGGAAACACCATATATTTT
CASSVDRSSGNTIYF
>.|.|TRBJ1-1|TRBV6-5
TGTGCCAGCAGTTATCGAGCTGAAGCTTTCTTT
CASSYRAEAFF
>.|.|TRBJ1-1|TRBV7-6
TGTGCCAGCAGCCAGACAACCCGGGGCACTGAAGCTTTCTTT
CASSQTTRGTEAFF
>few|TRBD2|TRBJ2-1|TRBV28
TGTGCCAGCAGTTTAACGGCGGGAGGGGGCTCCTACAATGAGCAGTTCTTC
CASSLTAGGGSYNEQFF
>few|TRBD2|TRBJ2-2|TRBV11-3
TGTGCCAGCAGCTTAGACGACGGACTAGCGGGATACACCGGGGAGCTGTTTTTT
CASSLDDGLAGYTGELFF
>.|.|TRBJ2-7|TRBV6-6
TGTGCCAGCAGCCTGGACATATTCGCGTACGAGCAGTACTTC
CASSLDIFAYEQYF
>.|.|TRBJ1-5|TRBV30
TGTGCCTGGACTAGCGGCGGCAATCAGCCCCAGCATTTT
CAWTSGGNQPQHF
>.|TRBD2|TRBJ2-4|TRBV10-1
TGCGCCAGCGGCCACGGGAGGGCGTGTGGCAAAAACATTCAGTACTTC
CASGHGRACGKNIQYF
>.|.|TRBJ2-2|TRBV5-1
TGCGCCAGCAGCTTGGACCCTAATTCCGGGGAGCTGTTTTTT
CASSLDPNSGELFF
>.|.|TRBJ2-7|TRBV5-4
TGTGCCAGCAGCCCCGACAGCTACGAGCAGTACTTC
CASSPDSYEQYF
>.|.|TRBJ2-1|TRBV10-3
TGTGCCATCAAACAGGGTATCAATGAGCAGTTCTTC
CAIKQGINEQFF
>few|TRBD1|TRBJ2-7|TRBV5-8
TGTGCCAGCAGCTTCGGACAGGGGGCGGCCTACGGGCAGTACTTC
CASSFGQGAAYGQYF
>.|TRBD1|TRBJ1-2|TRBV7-8
TGTGCCAGCAGCCCCCCGGGACAGGAGCCCTATGGCTACACCTTC
CASSPPGQEPYGYTF
>.|TRBD1|TRBJ2-3|TRBV30
TGTGCCTGGAGGACAGGGGCGGGCACAGATACGCAGTATTTT
CAWRTGAGTDTQYF
>.|TRBD1|TRBJ1-3|TRBV4-1
TGCGCCAGCAGCCAACGAGGACAGGGGGCGGCTGGAAACACCATATATTTT
CASSQRGQGAAGNTIYF
>.|.|TRBJ1-2|TRBV27
TGTGCCAGCAGTACCGGACAGCCCGACTATGGCTACACCTTC
CASSTGQPDYGYTF
>.|TRBD2|TRBJ2-7|TRBV4-1
TGCGCCAGCAGCCAACCTACCTATCAGGGACTAGCGGGAGGGTACGAGCAGTACTTC
CASSQPTYQGLAGGYEQYF
>.|.|TRBJ2-2|TRBV5-1
TGCGCCAGCAGCTTGGTTCAGGGGGAGGCCGGGGAGCTGTTTTTT
CASSLVQGEAGELFF
>.|TRBD1|TRBJ1-2|TRBV7-2
TGTGCCAGCAGCTCCCGGAGGAGACAGGGTGGCTATGGCTACACCTTC
CASSSRRRQGGYGYTF
>.|.|TRBJ1-1|TRBV11-3
TGTGCCAGCAGCTTCAGGGTTGGGAACACTGAAGCTTTCTTT
CASSFRVGNTEAFF
>.|TRBD1|TRBJ1-4|TRBV7-9
TGTGCCAGCAGCCTCGACAGGGGGAATGAAAAACTGTTTTTT
CASSLDRGNEKLFF
>.|.|TRBJ2-7|TRBV7-6
TGTGCCAGCAGCTTAGGACAGTTCTACGAGCAGTACTTC
CASSLGQFYEQYF
>.|.|TRBJ2-7|TRBV6-5
TGTGCCAGCCACATGACAGGCGATATCTACGAGCAGTACTTC
CASHMTGDIYEQYF
>.|.|TRBJ1-5|TRBV4-3
TGCGCCAGCAGCCAAGATTTTGCGTGGAATCAGCCCCAGCATTTT
CASSQDFAWNQPQHF